The T cell receptor beta chain under discussion was sequenced for a study of patients and donors after allogeneic stem cell transplantation. TCRdb reprocessed the RT-PCR reads via MiXCR and lists one record per CDR3 protein. The data hold fewer than 250,000 distinct CDR3 sequences, with around 14% observed a single time. This clonotype was found a few times. This TCR derives from a human donor who was either an allogeneic HSCT recipient or a stem cell or donor lymphocyte infusion donor (not recorded which). It is not recorded whose cells these are; they may come from a transplant donor. Sample: blood, either unsorted or a sorted T cell fraction (not recorded which).

The CDR3 loop is CASSLASGEYNEQFF. The CDR3 DNA follows: TGTGCCAGCAGCTTAGCCAGCGGGGAGTACAATGAGCAGTTCTTC. This chain uses TRBV7-2 with TRBJ2-1; the match to TRBD2 covers 7 bases. CDR1 and CDR2 from the germline V gene are SGHTA and FQGNSA. The trim removed 0 bases at V and 4 bases at J, leaving 3 bases unmatched. The CDR3 consists of 15 residues.